This T cell receptor (beta chain) was profiled in a study of T cell responses to AZD1222 COVID-19 vaccine. TCRdb keeps only in-frame clones here, not all; method: immunoSEQ multiplex PCR. The sample contains 100,000 to 150,000 clones, over 85% of which appear only once. The CDR3 loop spans 16 amino acids. Sample: peripheral blood, taken 28 days after the second AZD1222 dose. The chain uses TRBV12-2 and TRBJ2-7; the table's D call, TRBD1, was not checked against the DNA. TRBV12-2 is deemed a pseudogene. The receptor's source is an adult who received the AZD1222 COVID-19 vaccine. This CDR3 is CASRLPSSRGRVEQYF. The CDR3 bases are TGTGCAAGTCGCTTACCATCATCAAGGGGGCGGGTCGAGCAGTACTTC.